This TCR beta chain derives from a study of beta chain features in type 1 diabetes. A word on this clone: The antigen is unknown.

Findings of the study overall: In all four CD4+ subsets, TCRB CDR3 length was significantly, moderately reduced in type 1 diabetes. The naive, central memory and Treg TCRB repertoires of patients appeared to be more similar to one another than those of healthy donors.

V was cut by 3 bases and J by 4 bases, with 7 bases left in between. There are 13 residues in the CDR3. Germline-derived CDR1 and CDR2 are MDHEN and SYDVKM. Investigators reverse transcribed all isolated RNA, so they sequenced expressed TCRB transcripts. Read counts averaged approximately 3.5 million for samples of naive, central memory and regulatory T cells. Here immunoSEQ multiplex PCR was the method, and the copy in TCRdb shows in-frame clones only, minus some. The data contain about 900,000 clones, 15% to 20% of them seen just once; the ten biggest clones take up 0.02% to 0.03%. The clonotype comes from a woman younger than 35 in good health. This rearrangement joins TRBV28 to TRBJ1-5; D uncertain. The sequencing input was naive CD4+ T cells from blood. CDR3 nucleotides: TGTGCCAGCAGTTTTTTCCGTAATCAGCCCCAGCATTTT. As protein: CASSFFRNQPQHF.